The next 19 T cell receptor beta chains were all read from a single sample in a study of blood T cell repertoires in COVID-19. Libraries were prepared by immunoSEQ multiplex PCR; TCRdb keeps only in-frame clonotypes and omits some of them. This table has about 270,000 clones, approximately 87% appearing once. Sample: peripheral blood. The receptors stem from a woman aged 25 to 39 with COVID-19, enrolled during active disease.

V is TRBV5-1 and J is TRBJ2-2; TRBD2 might be the D (5 bases). The CDR3 covers 15 residues. The V gene lost 0 bases and the J gene lost 5 bases, with 11 bases spanning the gap. The germline CDR1 and CDR2 sequences are SGHRS and YFSETQ. The CDR3 protein is CASSLVPRDTGELFF. The DNA of the CDR3 is TGCGCCAGCAGCTTGGTTCCCCGGGATACCGGGGAGCTGTTTTTT.

This chain uses TRBV10-1 with TRBJ2-7; TRBD2 matches at 13 bases. This CDR3 has 14 amino acids. Trimming cost V 6 bases and J 8 bases; bases outside gene matches: 7. Germline-derived CDR1 and CDR2 are WNHNN and SYGVQD (reference sequence). The CDR3 sequence is CASSGTSGAGKQYF. DNA for the CDR3: TGCGCCAGCAGCGGGACTAGCGGGGCAGGGAAGCAGTACTTC.

Of note for this clone: The same CDR3 arises from other DNA sequences in this sample as well. The J gene is TRBJ1-2, the V gene TRBV6-5, with D unresolved. V was cut by 2 bases and J by 2 bases, with 9 bases left in between. This CDR3 contains 14 residues. The V gene's germline CDR1 is MNHEY and CDR2 SVGAGI. The CDR3 loop reads CASSYRAGNYGYTF. DNA of the CDR3: TGTGCCAGCAGTTACAGGGCGGGGAACTATGGCTACACCTTC.

The gene calls are TRBV20-1 and TRBJ1-5; tentative D call: TRBD1 (6 bases). The CDR3 runs to 16 residues. CDR1 is DFQATT, CDR2 SNEGSKA, per germline (reference sequence). Trimming stripped 3 bases from V and 4 bases from J, with 19 bases between. The CDR3 reads CSASKGTGGANQPQHF. CDR3 bases: TGCAGTGCTAGTAAAGGAACGGGGGGCGCGAATCAGCCCCAGCATTTT.

Comments on this clone: Other DNA variants within this sample encode the same CDR3. The J gene is TRBJ1-1, the V gene TRBV6-6, with D perhaps matching TRBD1 (5 bases). Germline V lookup: CDR1 MNHNY, CDR2 SVGAGI (reference sequence). The CDR3 length is 14 residues. V lost 0 bases, J lost 1 base, and 6 bases lay in between. CDR3 DNA sequence: TGTGCCAGCAGTTACTCGGGGGGGAACACTGAAGCTTTCTTT. Its protein product is CASSYSGGNTEAFF.

This clone has more than one count but fewer than ten. The chain combines TRBV28 with TRBJ2-7; TRBD1 matches at 10 bases. The germline V gene has CDR1 MDHEN and CDR2 SYDVKM. This CDR3 has 15 amino acids. The ends lost 5 bases at V and 5 bases at J; junction bases unmatched: 9. In DNA, the CDR3 is TGTGCCAGCAGTGGTTCCGGGACAGGGGACCACGAGCAGTACTTC. It yields the protein CASSGSGTGDHEQYF. The variable domain in full, with the rest retrieved from reference TRBV28 and TRBJ2-7, is DVKVTQSSRYLVKRTGEKVFLECVQDMDHENMFWYRQDPGLGLRLIYFSYDVKMKEKGDIPEGYSVSREKKERFSLILESASTNQTSMYLCASSGSGTGDHEQYFGPGTRLTVT.

The CDR3 spells CASSPRTLGNEQFF. The CDR3 region has the DNA TGTGCCAGCAGTCCACGGACATTGGGCAATGAGCAGTTCTTC. The chain is built from TRBV27 and TRBJ2-1; a weak D match, TRBD1 (5 bases). This CDR3 comprises 14 residues. The V gene lost 5 bases and the J gene lost 6 bases, with 14 bases spanning the gap. Germline CDR1 and CDR2: MNHEY and SMNVEV (reference sequence).

The gene calls are TRBV5-5 and TRBJ2-3, with 7 bases matching TRBD2. The CDR3 runs to 15 residues. Looked up from germline, CDR1 is SGHKS and CDR2 is YYEKEE (reference sequence). V shed 2 bases, J shed 4 bases, and the junction held 7 bases outside the gene matches. This CDR3 is CASSFSGLEPDTQYF. Here the CDR3 DNA reads TGTGCCAGCAGCTTTTCCGGACTAGAACCAGATACGCAGTATTTT.

This chain connects TRBV6-5 to TRBJ1-5, with no clear D. The V gene lost 4 bases and the J gene lost 4 bases, with 14 bases spanning the gap. CDR1 and CDR2 (germline): MNHEY, SVGAGI. The CDR3 sequence is 15 residues long. The CDR3 DNA reads as TGTGCCAGCAGTTCCGGACGGAGGAGGAATCAGCCCCAGCATTTT. Translated, it gives CASSSGRRRNQPQHF.

V is TRBV25-1 and J is TRBJ1-4; no firm D call. The germline V and J ends were trimmed by 4 bases and 6 bases, with 15 bases remaining between them. Germline-derived CDR1 and CDR2 are MGHDK and SYGVNS. The length of the CDR3 is 15 residues. In DNA form, the CDR3 reads TGTGCCAGCAGTGTCCGGGGATGGGTTTATGAAAAACTGTTTTTT. Its protein product is CASSVRGWVYEKLFF.

A few counts support this clone. DNA of the CDR3: TGTGCCAGCAGTCCGGGACAGGGCTTGAGTTCACCCCTCCACTTT. Amino acid sequence: CASSPGQGLSSPLHF. The genes are TRBV6-5 and TRBJ1-6; 9 positions match TRBD1. With V trimmed by 5 bases and J by 9 bases, 8 bases remained unmatched. Per germline, CDR1 MNHEY and CDR2 SVGAGI. This CDR3 contains 15 residues.

The chain is built from TRBV7-8 and TRBJ2-1; 11 nucleotides line up with TRBD2. CDR1 and CDR2 from the germline V gene are SGHVS and FQNEAQ. After removal of 5 bases from V and 0 bases from J, the junction contained 6 bases not matched to a gene. CDR3 length: 17 residues. The CDR3 is CASSGPGLAASYNEQFF. The DNA of the CDR3 is TGTGCCAGCAGCGGACCGGGACTAGCGGCCTCCTACAATGAGCAGTTCTTC. Complete variable domain (other parts from reference TRBV7-8 and TRBJ2-1): GAGVSQSPRYKVAKRGQDVALRCDPISGHVSLFWYQQALGQGPEFLTYFQNEAQLDKSGLPSDRFFAERPEGSVSTLKIQRTQQEDSAVYLCASSGPGLAASYNEQFFGPGTRLTVL.

This chain connects TRBV27 to TRBJ1-4; D gene unclear. The germline V and J ends were trimmed by 2 bases and 10 bases, with 14 bases remaining between them. CDR1 is MNHEY, CDR2 SMNVEV, per germline (reference sequence). The CDR3 loop spans 14 amino acids. The CDR3 is CASSLNSYGGKLFF. In DNA form, the CDR3 reads TGTGCCAGCAGTTTAAACAGCTATGGTGGAAAACTGTTTTTT. The full variable domain, its missing parts supplied by reference TRBV27 and TRBJ1-4, is EAQVTQNPRYLITVTGKKLTVTCSQNMNHEYMSWYRQDPGLGLRQIYYSMNVEVTDKGDVPEGYKVSRKEKRNFPLILESPSPNQTSLYFCASSLNSYGGKLFFGSGTQLSVL.

The CDR3 spells CASSLNLRGDNSPLHF. Here the CDR3 DNA reads TGTGCCAGCAGCCTCAACCTCAGGGGAGATAATTCACCCCTCCACTTT. This sequence joins TRBV9 and TRBJ1-6; D might be TRBD1 (6 bases). The CDR3 spans 16 residues. V was shortened by 4 bases and J by 5 bases, with 16 bases between the two germline ends. Germline V gene sequence: CDR1 SGDLS, CDR2 YYNGEE.

This sequence joins TRBV27 and TRBJ2-1, with TRBD2 matching over 12 bases. This CDR3 has 17 residues. V trimming: 5 bases; J trimming: 3 bases; junction bases outside the gene matches: 8. Germline CDR1 is MNHEY and CDR2 is SMNVEV (reference sequence). The CDR3 is CASSVALAGGFYNEQFF. DNA for the CDR3: TGTGCCAGCAGTGTAGCCCTAGCGGGGGGGTTCTACAATGAGCAGTTCTTC.

The chain has TRBV15 and TRBJ2-7; no clear D gene. Trimming shortened V by 0 bases and J by 9 bases, and 27 bases separated the two germline ends. The CDR3 sequence is 18 residues long. The V gene's germline CDR1 is LNHNV and CDR2 YYDKDF (reference sequence). In nucleotides, the CDR3 is TGTGCCACCAGCAGAGAGCAATGGCCCTCGCGTGGTCGCGGCGGGCAGTACTTC. This gives the protein CATSREQWPSRGRGGQYF. The full variable domain, in which reference TRBV15 and TRBJ2-7 provide the parts outside the CDR3, is DAMVIQNPRYQVTQFGKPVTLSCSQTLNHNVMYWYQQKSSQAPKLLFHYYDKDFNNEADTPDNFQSRRPNTSFCFLDIRSPGLGDTAMYLCATSREQWPSRGRGGQYFGPGTRLTVT.

The chain couples TRBV6-2 or TRBV6-3 to TRBJ2-1; TRBD2 matches 11 bases. Trimming at V came to 6 bases and at J to 3 bases, leaving 4 bases not matched to a gene. The CDR3 has 15 residues. Germline CDR1 and CDR2: MNHEY and SVGEGT. In DNA, the CDR3 is TGTGCCAGCAGCCCTAGCGGGGGGCTCTACAATGAGCAGTTCTTC. Its protein is CASSPSGGLYNEQFF.

The genes are TRBV4-2 and TRBJ2-3; D possibly corresponds to TRBD2 (6 bases). Germline V gives CDR1 LGHNA, CDR2 YNFKEQ. The length of the CDR3 is 14 residues. V lost 5 bases and J lost 3, with 12 bases in between. CDR3 sequence: CASSGGLATDTQYF. As DNA, the CDR3 is TGTGCCAGCAGCGGCGGCCTAGCGACAGATACGCAGTATTTT.

J is TRBJ1-2 and V is TRBV6-5; tentative D call: TRBD1 (5 bases). The V end was cut by 1 base, the J end by 8 bases, with 11 bases between. The germline V gene has CDR1 MNHEY and CDR2 SVGAGI. There are 13 residues in the CDR3. CDR3: CASSYLQDEGYTF. CDR3 DNA sequence: TGTGCCAGCAGTTACTTACAGGACGAGGGCTACACCTTC.